This T cell receptor (beta chain) stems from a study of high-grade serous ovarian cancer treatment subgroups. Study details: Samples averaged roughly 15,000 reads and over 6,000 unique TCR beta rearrangements.

The data were produced by immunoSEQ multiplex PCR, yet TCRdb's version contains in-frame clones alone and is incomplete. The data show approximately 1,400 clones, 67% seen once. Study conclusions and caveats: Same-patient tumor repertoires overlapped at roughly 0.1 to 0.85; different patients barely overlapped. These tumor repertoires lack spatial information from bulk sequencing.

Regarding this clone: As yet, its antigen is unknown.

Unmatched junction bases numbered 8, after V lost 5 bases and J lost 4 bases. Per the germline V gene, CDR1 is SNHLY and CDR2 is FYNNEI. The CDR3 loop spans 15 amino acids. Tumor samples were obtained before definitive surgery or chemotherapy. V and J are TRBV2 and TRBJ1-2; 9 bases agree with TRBD1. This TCR derives from a human donor with high-grade serous ovarian cancer. Sequencing used tumor tissue. In DNA form, the CDR3 reads TGTGCCAGCAGTTTACAGGGGGCGCGTACCTATGGCTACACCTTC. Its translation: CASSLQGARTYGYTF.